Below are 9 T cell receptor beta chains sequenced from a single sample in a study of blood T cell repertoires in COVID-19 (dated by TCRdb to about 2020). Library preparation used the immunoSEQ multiplex PCR assay. TCRdb mirrors the immuneACCESS table, restricted to in-frame sequences. Some clones are absent from its copies; in checked studies, under half trace to an unresolved V gene, and the reason for the others is unknown. The sample table shows 150,000 or so clones, and about 91% are seen once. The ten largest make up about 1.4% of the sample. Sequences were obtained from peripheral blood. These receptors all come from a woman in her 50s with acute or convalescent COVID-19.

This sequence joins TRBV19 and TRBJ2-3; D gene ambiguous. The CDR3 is 14 residues long. From germline, CDR1 is LNHDA and CDR2 SQIVND (reference sequence). Deletions cut 7 bases from V and 1 base from J, with 12 bases between. The CDR3 coding sequence is TGTGCCAGTACCCCCTCCCAGGGCACAGATACGCAGTATTTT. Its protein is CASTPSQGTDTQYF.

This chain uses TRBV3-1 (or the pseudogene TRBV3-2) with TRBJ2-7; TRBD2 matches 7 bases. Germline V CDR1 and CDR2: LGHDT, YNNKEL (reference sequence). There are 16 residues in the CDR3. V gave up 6 bases and J gave up 3 bases; unmatched junction bases: 14. This chain's CDR3 is CASRPSTLAASYEQYF. CDR3 nucleotides: TGTGCCAGCAGACCTTCGACTCTAGCGGCAAGCTACGAGCAGTACTTC.

The J gene is TRBJ1-2, the V gene TRBV29-1; TRBD1 matches at 7 bases. The CDR3 spans 15 residues. V lost 7 bases and J lost 1; bases outside the gene matches: 12. Germline-derived CDR1 and CDR2 are SQVTM and ANQGSEA. The CDR3: CSGRDSRTSNYGYTF. The CDR3 DNA reads as TGCAGCGGCCGGGACAGTCGAACGAGTAACTATGGCTACACCTTC.

The chain joins TRBV7-2 to TRBJ1-5; D is unresolved. This CDR3 has 16 residues. In germline, CDR1 is SGHTA, CDR2 FQGNSA. V lost 5 bases to trimming and J lost 4 bases, with 18 bases between them. CDR3 sequence: CASSPFQDGSNQPQHF. As DNA, the CDR3 is TGTGCCAGCAGCCCCTTCCAGGACGGGAGTAATCAGCCCCAGCATTTT.

The chain has TRBV5-5 and TRBJ1-1, with a tentative D call TRBD1 (5 bases). The germline gives CDR1 SGHKS, CDR2 YYEKEE (reference sequence). The CDR3 extends over 13 amino acids. V was trimmed by 3 bases and J by 9 bases, leaving 15 bases between them. CDR3 DNA: TGTGCCAGCAGCTCGTTAACAGGAGAGAAAGCTTTCTTT. This gives the protein CASSSLTGEKAFF.

The rearrangement links TRBV19 to TRBJ2-7; 9 positions agree with TRBD2. The CDR3 runs 15 residues. Germline V CDR1 and CDR2: LNHDA, SQIVND (reference sequence). V gave up 4 bases and J gave up 4 bases; unmatched junction bases: 8. Here the CDR3 reads CASSTERGDYYEQYF. As DNA, the CDR3 is TGTGCCAGTAGTACAGAGCGGGGGGATTATTACGAGCAGTACTTC.

The gene calls are TRBV9 and TRBJ2-3; D not resolved. CDR3 length: 16 amino acids. In germline, CDR1 is SGDLS, CDR2 YYNGEE. Trimming pared 1 base from V and 2 bases from J, leaving 14 bases between. CDR3 nucleotide sequence: TGTGCCAGCAGCGTACTCTCACAGCAATCCACAGATACGCAGTATTTT. It encodes CASSVLSQQSTDTQYF.

V and J are TRBV5-4 and TRBJ2-5; a possible D gene is TRBD1 (5 bases). Trimming stripped 4 bases from V and 1 base from J, with 11 bases between. Germline values: CDR1 SGHNT, CDR2 YYREEE (reference sequence). The CDR3 spans 14 residues. In nucleotides, the CDR3 is TGTGCCAGCAGCGACGACAGAGGCCAAGAGACCCAGTACTTC. It is translated as CASSDDRGQETQYF.

In DNA form, the CDR3 reads TGTGCCAGCAGTTGGAGTGGGGAAAAACTGTTTTTT. Protein product: CASSWSGEKLFF. This chain joins TRBV12-3 or TRBV12-4 and TRBJ1-4; D gene ambiguous. Trimming shortened V by 4 bases and J by 8 bases, and 8 bases separated the two germline ends. The CDR3 spans 12 residues.